This is a list of T cell receptor beta chains from one sample in a study of blood T cell repertoires in COVID-19. The protocol was immunoSEQ multiplex PCR, while the TCRdb copy is restricted to in-frame clones and leaves out a portion. This sample carries 380,000 or so clones, around nine tenths of them seen once, and the ten largest clones take 0.9% to 1%. The sample was PBMCs or T cells enriched from blood (not recorded which). The receptors were gathered from a woman aged 30 to 39 with acute COVID-19. The CDR3 runs from the conserved cysteine through the conserved F or W. The D gene is left open where the match is weak. Rows give clone size only sometimes, using once, few, many, or a class for an expanded clone.

TRBJ2-3,NA,TRBV19,NA,CASRIESSEEDTQYF,TGTGCCAGTAGAATAGAGTCTAGCGAGGAAGATACGCAGTATTTT
TRBJ1-6,NA,TRBV5-5,NA,CASSLGRGGDNSPLHF,TGTGCCAGCAGCTTGGGGCGGGGCGGGGATAATTCACCCCTCCACTTT
TRBJ2-3,TRBD1,TRBV2,NA,CASSWTGRSTDTQYF,TGTGCCAGCAGTTGGACAGGGAGGAGCACAGATACGCAGTATTTT
TRBJ2-5,NA,TRBV2,NA,CASSLGRGGETQYF,TGTGCCAGCAGTTTGGGGCGGGGCGGAGAGACCCAGTACTTC
TRBJ2-1,TRBD2,TRBV2,few,CASSGGTSTPNEQFF,TGTGCCAGCAGTGGGGGGACTAGTACACCCAATGAGCAGTTCTTC
TRBJ2-7,TRBD1,TRBV10-1,NA,CASSESATGVNEQYF,TGCGCCAGCAGTGAGTCCGCGACAGGGGTTAACGAGCAGTACTTC
TRBJ1-2,NA,TRBV7-2,NA,CASSPQGNYGYTF,TGTGCCAGCAGCCCGCAGGGGAACTATGGCTACACCTTC
TRBJ2-3,TRBD2,TRBV7-2,NA,CASSFTSGGGTDTQYF,TGTGCCAGCAGCTTTACTAGCGGGGGGGGCACAGATACGCAGTATTTT
TRBJ1-2,TRBD1,TRBV24-1,few,CATSDWTGNYGYTF,TGTGCCACCAGTGACTGGACAGGGAACTATGGCTACACCTTC
TRBJ1-2,NA,TRBV29-1,NA,CSVEGAGEDYGYTF,TGCAGCGTTGAAGGGGCAGGGGAAGACTATGGCTACACCTTC
TRBJ1-5,TRBD1,TRBV7-9,NA,CASSLTGGSNQPQHF,TGTGCCAGCAGCTTAACAGGGGGTAGCAATCAGCCCCAGCATTTT
TRBJ2-1,TRBD2,TRBV9,NA,CASSLLAGALYNEQFF,TGTGCCAGCAGCTTACTAGCGGGGGCCTTATACAATGAGCAGTTCTTC
TRBJ1-3,TRBD1,TRBV3-1/TRBV3-2,NA,CASSRGPPGGGNTIYF,TGTGCCAGCAGCCGAGGCCCGCCAGGGGGTGGAAACACCATATATTTT
TRBJ2-1,NA,TRBV9,NA,CASSVVSGEHNEQFF,TGTGCCAGCAGCGTAGTCTCCGGGGAGCACAATGAGCAGTTCTTC
TRBJ1-5,NA,TRBV7-6,NA,CASSLTLDQPQHF,TGTGCCAGCAGCTTAACTCTAGATCAGCCCCAGCATTTT
TRBJ2-7,NA,TRBV30,NA,CAWTPIGAREQYF,TGTGCCTGGACACCGATAGGGGCTCGTGAGCAGTACTTC
TRBJ1-3,NA,TRBV30,NA,CACSLAGRRSGNTIYF,TGTGCCTGCTCCCTTGCGGGGCGAAGGTCTGGAAACACCATATATTTT
TRBJ2-1,TRBD2,TRBV11-2,NA,CASSLVTSGGAYEQFF,TGTGCCAGCAGCTTAGTGACTAGCGGGGGGGCCTATGAGCAGTTCTTC
TRBJ2-3,TRBD2,TRBV5-1,NA,CASSTRLTGGLTDTQYF,TGCGCCAGCAGCACCCGCCTGACGGGGGGACTCACAGATACGCAGTATTTT
TRBJ2-7,TRBD1,TRBV7-2,few,CASSLGGQTYEQYF,TGTGCCAGCAGCTTAGGGGGACAGACCTACGAGCAGTACTTC
TRBJ2-7,NA,TRBV25-1,few,CASSEEGYEQYF,TGTGCCAGCAGTGAAGAGGGCTACGAGCAGTACTTC
TRBJ1-6,TRBD1,TRBV5-6,NA,CASSSGGWNSPLHF,TGTGCCAGCAGCTCAGGGGGGTGGAATTCACCCCTCCACTTT
TRBJ1-2,TRBD1,TRBV5-1,NA,CASSLRTGTANYGYTF,TGCGCCAGCAGCCTACGGACAGGGACGGCTAACTATGGCTACACCTTC